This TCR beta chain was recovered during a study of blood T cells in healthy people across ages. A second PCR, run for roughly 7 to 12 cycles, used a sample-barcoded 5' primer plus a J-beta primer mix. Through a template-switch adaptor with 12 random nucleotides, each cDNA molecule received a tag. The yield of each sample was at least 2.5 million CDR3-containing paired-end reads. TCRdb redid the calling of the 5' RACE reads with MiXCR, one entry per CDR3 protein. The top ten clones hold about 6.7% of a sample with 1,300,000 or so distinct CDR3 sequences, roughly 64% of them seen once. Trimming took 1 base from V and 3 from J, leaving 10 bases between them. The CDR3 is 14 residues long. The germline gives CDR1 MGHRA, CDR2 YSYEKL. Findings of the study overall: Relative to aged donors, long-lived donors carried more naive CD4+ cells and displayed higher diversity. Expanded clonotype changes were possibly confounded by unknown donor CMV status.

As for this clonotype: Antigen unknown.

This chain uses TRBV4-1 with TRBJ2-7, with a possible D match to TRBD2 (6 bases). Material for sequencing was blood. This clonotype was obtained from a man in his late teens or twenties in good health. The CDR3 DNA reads TGCGCCAGCAGCCAAGTCCAGGACTACTACGAGCAGTACTTC. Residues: CASSQVQDYYEQYF.